These T cell receptor beta chains were read from a single sample in a study of shared clonotypes between healthy human individuals. Sequenced by immunoSEQ multiplex PCR; TCRdb stores in-frame clones only, minus some. The sample shows 1.5 million to 2.5 million clones, around 96% of them seen only once. The sequenced material came from naive CD8+ T cells sorted from blood. These receptors came from a man aged 18 to 30 in good health. Each CDR3 is given with its conserved first and last residue. Each record gives: D gene, V gene, clone size, J gene, CDR3 DNA, CDR3 protein. D genes are given only for firm matches. Clone size appears in some rows only: once, few, many, or a class for an expanded clone.

NA	TRBV11-2	NA	TRBJ2-7	TGTGCCAGCAGCTTAGAGGTGGCCCTAACCTACGAGCAGTACTTC	CASSLEVALTYEQYF
TRBD2	TRBV9	NA	TRBJ2-5	TGTGCCAGCAGCGTAGGTCAACTAGCGGCGTACCAAGAGACCCAGTACTTC	CASSVGQLAAYQETQYF
NA	TRBV11-2	NA	TRBJ2-1	TGTGCCAGCAGCTTGAGAAGGGGGGAAGGGCACAATGAGCAGTTCTTC	CASSLRRGEGHNEQFF
TRBD1	TRBV6-5	NA	TRBJ2-2	TGTGCCAGCAGTTACTGGGACAGGGCTTGGGCCGGGGAGCTGTTTTTT	CASSYWDRAWAGELFF
NA	TRBV11-2	NA	TRBJ2-1	TGTGCCAGCAGCTACACAGTCTCCAATGAGCAGTTCTTC	CASSYTVSNEQFF
TRBD1	TRBV27	NA	TRBJ2-7	TGTGCCAGCAGTTTATCCCAGGGGGCAGTGCAGTACTTC	CASSLSQGAVQYF
NA	TRBV14	once	TRBJ2-7	TGTGCCAGCAGCCACCCTGGGGCCTTCTACGAGCAGTACTTC	CASSHPGAFYEQYF
NA	TRBV27	once	TRBJ2-3	TGTGCCAGCAGTTTATCGTGGAGTGACACGCAGTATTTT	CASSLSWSDTQYF
NA	TRBV9	once	TRBJ1-4	TGTGCCAGCAGCGTAGTTGGCTCAGGGGATGAAAAACTGTTTTTT	CASSVVGSGDEKLFF
NA	TRBV6-6	NA	TRBJ2-2	TGTGCCAGCATTCTATCGGCCACCATCGGGGAGCTGTTTTTT	CASILSATIGELFF
NA	TRBV30	NA	TRBJ2-2	TGTGCCTGGAGTCCCCAGGTGGCCGGGGAGCTGTTTTTT	CAWSPQVAGELFF
TRBD2	TRBV6-6	NA	TRBJ2-2	TGTGCCAGCAGAGCTAGCGGGGAGGGCACCGGGGAGCTGTTTTTT	CASRASGEGTGELFF
NA	TRBV6-1	NA	TRBJ2-7	TGTGCCAGCAGTGGGGACCGGGATTACGAGCAGTACTTC	CASSGDRDYEQYF
NA	TRBV5-6	NA	TRBJ2-7	TGTGCCAGCAGCTTGGGCAGCAACTCCTACGAGCAGTACTTC	CASSLGSNSYEQYF
TRBD2	TRBV13	NA	TRBJ2-3	TGTGCCAGCAGTTCCTCCGGGACTAGCGGGAGTGCAGATACGCAGTATTTT	CASSSSGTSGSADTQYF
NA	TRBV6-1	once	TRBJ1-1	TGTGCCAGCAGTTCCAGGGGTTCCGACACTGAAGCTTTCTTT	CASSSRGSDTEAFF